A selection of T cell receptor beta chains follows, all from one sample in a study of lymphopenia after photon versus proton radiotherapy. Some clones are missing from TCRdb's copy, which holds only in-frame ones; the method was immunoSEQ multiplex PCR. The table lists 29,000 or so clones, roughly 89% of them singletons. Sequenced here: peripheral blood, sampled from a patient treated with proton-based radiotherapy. The source is an older woman with cholangiocarcinoma. Some clones in this sample may be carry-over from other donors' samples. Both conserved end residues are part of each CDR3. The order of the fields is V gene, D gene, clone size, J gene, CDR3 DNA, CDR3 protein. A D gene is named only where the DNA matches it firmly. Expanded clones get a size class; other rows say once, few or many, or leave the size out.

TRBV5-1,.,.,TRBJ2-1,TGCGCCAGCAGCTTGGGAAACAGGGTCTACAATGAGCAGTTCTTC,CASSLGNRVYNEQFF
TRBV6-5,.,.,TRBJ2-5,TGTGCCAGCAGCCTACAGGGAGGCCAAGAGACCCAGTACTTC,CASSLQGGQETQYF
TRBV27,.,.,TRBJ2-7,TGTGCCAGCAGTTTTTGGCGGTCTGGTGAGCAGTACTTC,CASSFWRSGEQYF
TRBV7-9,.,.,TRBJ1-6,TGTGCCAGCAGCTCAGGTGGGGGCCTCAATAATTCACCCCTCCACTTT,CASSSGGGLNNSPLHF
TRBV13,.,.,TRBJ1-5,TGTGCCAGCAGCTTCCGACCCACTAATCAGCCCCAGCATTTT,CASSFRPTNQPQHF
TRBV6-1,TRBD2,.,TRBJ2-3,TGTGCCAGCAGCCGACTAGCGGGAGAGGGGGATACGCAGTATTTT,CASSRLAGEGDTQYF
TRBV11-3,.,.,TRBJ2-3,TGTGCCAGCAGCTTAGGCCCATGGGACGGAAGCACAGATACGCAGTATTTT,CASSLGPWDGSTDTQYF
TRBV29-1,.,.,TRBJ2-1,TGCAGCGTTGAAGGCCCTAGCTCCTACAATGAGCAGTTCTTC,CSVEGPSSYNEQFF
TRBV9,.,.,TRBJ2-7,TGTGCCATCCGACTCGGTGAGCAGTACTTC,CAIRLGEQYF
TRBV6-1,.,few,TRBJ1-6,TGTGCCAGCAGTGTACGGAGGGAGACCTATAATTCACCCCTCCACTTT,CASSVRRETYNSPLHF
TRBV19,.,.,TRBJ2-7,TGTGCCAGTAGTATATCCGGGGGGCCCTCCTACGAGCAGTACTTC,CASSISGGPSYEQYF
TRBV11-2,TRBD2,.,TRBJ2-5,TGTGCCAGCAGCCCACCTCCCGGGACTAGCGGGATTGTGGAGACCCAGTACTTC,CASSPPPGTSGIVETQYF
TRBV18,.,.,TRBJ2-1,TGTGCCAGCTCACCAATGCTGGGGTCTTTACGCTACAATGAGCAGTTCTTC,CASSPMLGSLRYNEQFF
TRBV18,TRBD1,.,TRBJ1-5,TGTGCCAGCTCACCAAGGGGACAGGGGGCAGGACAGCCCCAGCATTTT,CASSPRGQGAGQPQHF
TRBV4-3,.,.,TRBJ2-1,TGCGCCAGCAGCCGGGAAGTGCCCCCACCGAAGTCCTCCTACAATGAGCAGTTCTTC,CASSREVPPPKSSYNEQFF
TRBV11-2,TRBD1,.,TRBJ1-1,TGTGCCAGCAGTTCGACCGGACAGGGTCGTGGCACTGAAGCTTTCTTT,CASSSTGQGRGTEAFF
TRBV5-1,.,.,TRBJ2-5,TGCGCCAGCAGCGACATCGGACCCGCCCAAGAGACCCAGTACTTC,CASSDIGPAQETQYF
TRBV7-3,TRBD2,.,TRBJ2-2,TGTGCCAGCAGCCCTTTCCTAGCGGGGGTAAACGGGGAGCTGTTTTTT,CASSPFLAGVNGELFF
TRBV9,.,.,TRBJ2-7,TGTGCCAGCAGCGTAGTTCCGGGGGCCTCCTACGAGCAGTACTTC,CASSVVPGASYEQYF
TRBV5-1,.,.,TRBJ1-3,TGCGCCAGCAGCGTGACAGGCAGGGGAAACACCATATATTTT,CASSVTGRGNTIYF
TRBV27,.,.,TRBJ2-2,TGTGCCAGCAGTTTTCGTAAGACCTCCACCGGGGAGCTGTTTTTT,CASSFRKTSTGELFF
TRBV9,.,.,TRBJ2-2,TGTGCCAGCAGCGTAGGATACAGTAACACCGGGGAGCTGTTTTTT,CASSVGYSNTGELFF
TRBV10-3,.,once,TRBJ2-3,TGTGCCATCAGTGAGTCGAATAGCGGCACCATGGATACGCAGTATTTT,CAISESNSGTMDTQYF
TRBV29-1,.,.,TRBJ1-1,TGCAGCGTTGACCGGGGAGATGAAGCTTTCTTT,CSVDRGDEAFF
TRBV6-4,TRBD1,.,TRBJ2-7,TGTGCCAGCAGTGTCCGGTGGGACAGCGCCTACGAGCAGTACTTC,CASSVRWDSAYEQYF
TRBV9,TRBD1,.,TRBJ2-5,TGTGCCAGCAGCCAGGGGGTTCAAGAGACCCAGTACTTC,CASSQGVQETQYF
TRBV19,.,once,TRBJ1-4,TGTGCCAGTACCAAGGACAGATACTCAACTAATGAAAAACTGTTTTTT,CASTKDRYSTNEKLFF
TRBV10-2,.,.,TRBJ2-4,TGCGCCAGCAGTGAAGGGGGGCGGTGGGGTAGCGGACTAAAAAACATTCAGTACTTC,CASSEGGRWGSGLKNIQYF
TRBV9,.,.,TRBJ1-1,TGTGCCAGCAGCCCACAGGTGGGGAACATGAACACTGAAGCTTTCTTT,CASSPQVGNMNTEAFF
TRBV5-1,.,.,TRBJ2-5,TGCGCCAGCAGCTTGGTTCCCGTTAGGGACCAAGAGACCCAGTACTTC,CASSLVPVRDQETQYF
TRBV27,TRBD2,.,TRBJ2-2,TGTGCCAGCAGTCAACCTTTGGTAGCGGGGATTAAGGGGGAGCTGTTTTTT,CASSQPLVAGIKGELFF
TRBV27,TRBD1,.,TRBJ2-1,TGTGCCAGCAGTCAACAGGGGTTCCCCTACAATGAGCAGTTCTTC,CASSQQGFPYNEQFF
TRBV9,.,.,TRBJ1-3,TGTGCCAGCAGCGTAGAGGGGGCTGGAAACACCATATATTTT,CASSVEGAGNTIYF
TRBV10-3,.,.,TRBJ2-1,TGTGCCATCAGTGAGTCCGCAGTACGTGAGCAGTTCTTC,CAISESAVREQFF
TRBV19,TRBD1,.,TRBJ2-2,TGTGCCAGTAGTATTAGGGACAGGGCCTCCGGGGAGCTGTTTTTT,CASSIRDRASGELFF
TRBV28,.,.,TRBJ2-5,TGTGCCAGCACGGGACTTGGACGGGAGACCCAGTACTTC,CASTGLGRETQYF
TRBV5-4,.,.,TRBJ2-7,TGTGCCAGCAGCTTGGCCCAGGGGACGAGATACGAGCAGTACTTC,CASSLAQGTRYEQYF
TRBV6-6,.,once,TRBJ2-3,TGTGCCAGCAGTTTCCCGGGGACCACAGATACGCAGTATTTT,CASSFPGTTDTQYF
TRBV7-2,TRBD1,.,TRBJ2-7,TGTGCCAGCAACCTAAACCGGGACAGAGTCTACGAGCAGTACTTC,CASNLNRDRVYEQYF
TRBV1,.,.,TRBJ1-6,TGCACCAGCAGCCAACGGACAGGGGGTTCACCTTGCCTTAATTCACCCCTCCACTTT,CTSSQRTGGSPCLNSPLHF
TRBV9,.,.,TRBJ2-1,TGTGCCAGCAGCGTAGGCTACAATGAGCAGTTCTTC,CASSVGYNEQFF
TRBV5-1,TRBD1,.,TRBJ2-3,TGCGCCAGCAGCGGCGGACAGGGCACAGATACGCAGTATTTT,CASSGGQGTDTQYF
TRBV6-6,TRBD2,.,TRBJ2-1,TGTGCCAGCAGTTACTTTGCGGGAGGGCTGCTTAATGAGCAGTTCTTC,CASSYFAGGLLNEQFF
TRBV27,.,.,TRBJ1-1,TGTGCCAGCAGAATCGACGGGGACACTGAAGCTTTCTTT,CASRIDGDTEAFF
TRBV6-1,TRBD1,.,TRBJ2-7,TGTGCCGGACAGGGAGACCCCTACGAGCAGTACTTC,CAGQGDPYEQYF
TRBV7-2,TRBD2,.,TRBJ2-4,TGTGCCAGCAGCTTAAGCGGGGGGGCCATGGTAGAAAACATTCAGTACTTC,CASSLSGGAMVENIQYF
TRBV7-8,.,.,TRBJ2-7,TGTGCCAGCAGCCAAACGTATGCCTACGAGCAGTACTTC,CASSQTYAYEQYF
TRBV2,.,.,TRBJ1-2,TGTGCCAGCAGAGTGGAAAAGAACTATGGCTACACCTTC,CASRVEKNYGYTF
TRBV29-1,TRBD2,.,TRBJ2-1,TGCAGCGTTGAACCCGAAGACGGGACTAGCGGGAGTTTTTCCAATGAGCAGTTCTTC,CSVEPEDGTSGSFSNEQFF
TRBV4-1,.,.,TRBJ2-2,TGCGCCAGCAGCCATCTCGGACTATCCGGGGAGCTGTTTTTT,CASSHLGLSGELFF
TRBV18,.,.,TRBJ2-6,TGTGCCAGCTCACTAGGGACAACTGGGGCCAACGTCCTGACTTTC,CASSLGTTGANVLTF
TRBV15,TRBD1,.,TRBJ1-2,TGTGCCACCAGCAGAGATGGGTCGACAGGGAAAAGAAGGGGCTACACCTTC,CATSRDGSTGKRRGYTF
TRBV7-2,.,.,TRBJ1-1,TGTGCCAGCAGCTTCGTGGGTTCCACTGAAGCTTTCTTT,CASSFVGSTEAFF
TRBV19,TRBD1,.,TRBJ1-2,TGTGCCAGTAGTCCTAACCCGGACAGGGTGAGATATGGCTACACCTTC,CASSPNPDRVRYGYTF
TRBV27,.,.,TRBJ1-6,TGTGCCAGCAGTTTATCGCGCCAGCTCGGCCCAAACGTGGCCCTCCACTTT,CASSLSRQLGPNVALHF